These T cell receptor beta chains were read from a single sample in a study of shared clonotypes between healthy human individuals. This table comes from immunoSEQ multiplex PCR, and its TCRdb copy is limited to in-frame clones, with some not included. In the table there are 530,000 or so clones, 75% to 80% of which are singletons. The sequenced material came from PBMCs. Source of these receptors: a woman aged 40 to 49 in good health. Some clones in this sample may be carry-over from other donors' samples. Both conserved end residues are part of each CDR3. The D gene is left open where the match is weak. Expanded clones are given a class, and other clones once, few, many or no size at all.

V gene: TRBV28
clone size: .
D gene: TRBD1
J gene: TRBJ2-1
CDR3 DNA: TGTGCCAGCATCCCAACGGGACAGGGGGGTGAGCAGTTCTTC
CDR3 protein: CASIPTGQGGEQFF

V gene: TRBV13
clone size: .
D gene: .
J gene: TRBJ2-1
CDR3 DNA: TGTGCCAGCAGCACTAGGGGGTACAATGAGCAGTTCTTC
CDR3 protein: CASSTRGYNEQFF

V gene: TRBV29-1
clone size: .
D gene: TRBD1
J gene: TRBJ2-1
CDR3 DNA: TGCAGCGTACGCCGGGACAGACACAATGAGCAGTTCTTC
CDR3 protein: CSVRRDRHNEQFF

V gene: TRBV6-5
clone size: .
D gene: TRBD2
J gene: TRBJ2-5
CDR3 DNA: TGTGCCAGCAGTCGGACTAGCGAGGTTGGGACCCAGTACTTC
CDR3 protein: CASSRTSEVGTQYF

V gene: TRBV7-2
clone size: .
D gene: .
J gene: TRBJ1-4
CDR3 DNA: TGTGCCAGCAGCTTATGGCAGACTGAAAAACTGTTTTTT
CDR3 protein: CASSLWQTEKLFF

V gene: TRBV5-1
clone size: .
D gene: .
J gene: TRBJ1-4
CDR3 DNA: TGCGCCAGCAGGCCGGAGGGAGCAACTAATGAAAAACTGTTTTTT
CDR3 protein: CASRPEGATNEKLFF

V gene: TRBV6-6
clone size: .
D gene: .
J gene: TRBJ1-1
CDR3 DNA: TGTGCCAGTGGACCGAGGAACACTGAAGCTTTCTTT
CDR3 protein: CASGPRNTEAFF

V gene: TRBV5-3
clone size: .
D gene: .
J gene: TRBJ1-1
CDR3 DNA: TGTGCCAGAAGGGCCTCGGGGGACGCTGAAGCTTTCTTT
CDR3 protein: CARRASGDAEAFF

V gene: TRBV6-6
clone size: .
D gene: TRBD2
J gene: TRBJ2-7
CDR3 DNA: TGTGCCAGCCGTCACGGACGCGGGAGAAACTACGAGCAGTACTTC
CDR3 protein: CASRHGRGRNYEQYF

V gene: TRBV30
clone size: few
D gene: .
J gene: TRBJ1-5
CDR3 DNA: TGTGCCTGGAGTGAGGGGCAGGAGAATCAGCCCCAGCATTTT
CDR3 protein: CAWSEGQENQPQHF

V gene: TRBV7-9
clone size: .
D gene: .
J gene: TRBJ1-3
CDR3 DNA: TGTGCCAGCAGCTTAACTGGAAACACCATATATTTT
CDR3 protein: CASSLTGNTIYF

V gene: TRBV19
clone size: few
D gene: .
J gene: TRBJ1-2
CDR3 DNA: TGTGCCAGTAGTAGGGCCGGGGATTCTAACTATGGCTACACCTTC
CDR3 protein: CASSRAGDSNYGYTF

V gene: TRBV27
clone size: .
D gene: .
J gene: TRBJ2-7
CDR3 DNA: TGTGCCAGCAGTAAACAGGGGGAGGGTTACGAGCAGTACTTC
CDR3 protein: CASSKQGEGYEQYF

V gene: TRBV25-1
clone size: .
D gene: .
J gene: TRBJ2-7
CDR3 DNA: TGTGCCAGCAGTGAATATAGCCACGAGCAGTACTTC
CDR3 protein: CASSEYSHEQYF

V gene: TRBV4-2
clone size: .
D gene: TRBD2
J gene: TRBJ2-7
CDR3 DNA: TGTGCCAGCAGCCTCGGGACTAGCTCCTACGAGCAGTACTTC
CDR3 protein: CASSLGTSSYEQYF

V gene: TRBV11-1
clone size: once
D gene: .
J gene: TRBJ2-3
CDR3 DNA: TGTGCCAGCAGCTCAACTTCAGGGGCAGATACGCAGTATTTT
CDR3 protein: CASSSTSGADTQYF